This T cell receptor beta chain was sequenced for a study of post-analysis software for immune sequencing data. Unique molecular identifiers had been added to the TCR beta cDNA libraries. Around 460,000 cDNA molecules came from roughly 1 to 10 million T cells. TCRdb analysed the PCR reads with MiXCR anew, one entry per CDR3 protein. The table includes about 770,000 distinct CDR3 sequences, 35% to 55% detected once. The length of the CDR3 is 14 residues. Germline V gives CDR1 SSHAT, CDR2 FNYEAQ (reference sequence). Study results and caveats: Comparison with controls showed significantly lower normalized Chao1 diversity in multiple sclerosis patients. Batch-matched samples strongly co-clustered by F measure. Controls had lower frequencies than patients of about 5 TRBV segments, which included TRBV5-6, TRBV5-1 and TRBV20-1.

Points on this clonotype: Its antigen is still unknown. Germline and junction disagree at one end, which may indicate a read error.

The rearrangement joins TRBV7-7 to TRBJ2-1, with TRBD2 matching 10 bases. The material sequenced was blood. This clonotype originated in a girl between 10 and 17 years old with multiple sclerosis. CDR3 region: CASSRTSGTNEQFF. The CDR3, as DNA: TGTGCTAGCAGCCGAACTAGCGGGACCAATGAGCAGTTCTTC. The whole variable domain, remainder taken from reference TRBV7-7 and TRBJ2-1, is GAGVSQSPRYKVTKRGQDVTLRCDPISSHATLYWYQQALGQGPEFLTYFNYEAQPDKSGLPSDRFSAERPEGSISTLTIQRTEQRDSAMYRCASSRTSGTNEQFFGPGTRLTVL.